This is a list of T cell receptor beta chains from one sample in a study of CD8+CD57+ T cells in acquired aplastic anemia. TCRdb itself ran the reads through MiXCR, one entry per CDR3 protein. The sample carries about 210,000 distinct CDR3 sequences, over 60% recorded once. The sample taken for sequencing was sorted CD4+, CD8+, or CD8+CD57+ T cells (not recorded which) from PBMCs. Source of these receptors: a human donor in good health. Both conserved end residues are part of each CDR3. The D gene is left open where the match is weak. Clone sizes are given selectively: once, few, many, or a class where the clone is expanded.

clone_size: -
d_call: -
v_call: TRBV20-1
cdr3_length: 12
j_call: TRBJ2-7
cdr3_nt: TGCAGTGCTAGCCGGGACCCCTACGAGCAGTACTTC
cdr3_aa: CSASRDPYEQYF

clone_size: once
d_call: -
v_call: TRBV9
cdr3_length: 17
j_call: TRBJ2-3
cdr3_nt: TGTGCCAGCAGCGTAGAAACAGCCGCTAACGCAGACAATGAGCAGTATTTT
cdr3_aa: CASSVETAANADNEQYF

clone_size: -
d_call: TRBD2
v_call: TRBV5-4
cdr3_length: 16
j_call: TRBJ2-5
cdr3_nt: TGTGCCAGCAGCGGAGGGACTAGCGGGGGGCAAGAGACCCAGTACTTC
cdr3_aa: CASSGGTSGGQETQYF

clone_size: many
d_call: -
v_call: TRBV19
cdr3_length: 14
j_call: TRBJ2-5
cdr3_nt: TGTGCCAGTAGTATGCGGCTCCCCCAAGAGACCCAGTACTTC
cdr3_aa: CASSMRLPQETQYF

clone_size: -
d_call: -
v_call: TRBV5-1
cdr3_length: 14
j_call: TRBJ1-2
cdr3_nt: TGCGCCAGCAGCTTGGGAACAGGGCGCTATGGCTACACCTTC
cdr3_aa: CASSLGTGRYGYTF

clone_size: many
d_call: -
v_call: TRBV7-3
cdr3_length: 16
j_call: TRBJ2-3
cdr3_nt: TGTGCCAGCAGCTTAATATTCAGCCTCAGCACAGATACGCAGTATTTT
cdr3_aa: CASSLIFSLSTDTQYF

clone_size: many
d_call: TRBD1
v_call: TRBV19
cdr3_length: 16
j_call: TRBJ1-5
cdr3_nt: TGTGCCAGTAGTATAGAGGACAGGGGTTCCAATCAGCCCCAGCATTTT
cdr3_aa: CASSIEDRGSNQPQHF

clone_size: once
d_call: -
v_call: TRBV7-3
cdr3_length: 13
j_call: TRBJ1-6
cdr3_nt: TGTGCCAGCAGCCGTGTTTTGACCTCACCCCTCCACTTT
cdr3_aa: CASSRVLTSPLHF

clone_size: -
d_call: -
v_call: TRBV7-3
cdr3_length: 16
j_call: TRBJ2-2
cdr3_nt: TGTGCCAGCAGCTTAGAAAGGCCAAGTCCCACCGGGGAGCTGTTTTTT
cdr3_aa: CASSLERPSPTGELFF

clone_size: -
d_call: -
v_call: TRBV9
cdr3_length: 14
j_call: TRBJ1-6
cdr3_nt: TGTGCCAGCAGCCGAGGAACAGGTAATTCACCCCTCCACTTT
cdr3_aa: CASSRGTGNSPLHF

clone_size: many
d_call: -
v_call: TRBV6-6
cdr3_length: 14
j_call: TRBJ1-4
cdr3_nt: TGTGCCAGTGGACAGACTGCAACTAATGAAAAACTGTTTTTT
cdr3_aa: CASGQTATNEKLFF

clone_size: -
d_call: -
v_call: TRBV27
cdr3_length: 14
j_call: TRBJ2-2
cdr3_nt: TGTGCCAGCGGTTTATGGGAGAACACCGGGGAGCTGTTTTTT
cdr3_aa: CASGLWENTGELFF

clone_size: many
d_call: -
v_call: TRBV12-3/TRBV12-4
cdr3_length: 14
j_call: TRBJ1-1
cdr3_nt: TGTGCCAGCACTATTTTGGGAATGAACACTGAAGCTTTCTTT
cdr3_aa: CASTILGMNTEAFF

clone_size: -
d_call: -
v_call: TRBV15
cdr3_length: 12
j_call: TRBJ1-2
cdr3_nt: TGTGCCACCAGCACCTTACTAGACGGCTACACCTTC
cdr3_aa: CATSTLLDGYTF

clone_size: -
d_call: -
v_call: TRBV19
cdr3_length: 17
j_call: TRBJ1-2
cdr3_nt: TGTGCCAGTAGTAAGAGGGCAGGGGTTGGGGCTAACTATGGCTACACCTTC
cdr3_aa: CASSKRAGVGANYGYTF

clone_size: -
d_call: -
v_call: TRBV28
cdr3_length: 12
j_call: TRBJ2-7
cdr3_nt: TGTGCCAGCAGTTCCCAAGTCTCCGAGCAGTACTTC
cdr3_aa: CASSSQVSEQYF

clone_size: -
d_call: -
v_call: TRBV20-1
cdr3_length: 17
j_call: TRBJ1-1
cdr3_nt: TGCAGTGCCCGCGTCCCAGGGGCCGGGACCCTATACGACGAAGCTTTCTTT
cdr3_aa: CSARVPGAGTLYDEAFF

clone_size: few
d_call: -
v_call: TRBV6-4
cdr3_length: 12
j_call: TRBJ2-1
cdr3_nt: TGTGCCAGCGGGGGGGACAACAATGAGCAGTTCTTC
cdr3_aa: CASGGDNNEQFF

clone_size: -
d_call: -
v_call: TRBV20-1
cdr3_length: 13
j_call: TRBJ1-2
cdr3_nt: TGCAGTGCTTCCTCCTGGGGGGACTATGGCTACACCTTC
cdr3_aa: CSASSWGDYGYTF

clone_size: -
d_call: -
v_call: TRBV20-1
cdr3_length: 14
j_call: TRBJ2-6
cdr3_nt: TGCAGTGCTAGAGATCTAACAGAGTCCTACGTCCTGACTTTC
cdr3_aa: CSARDLTESYVLTF

clone_size: many
d_call: TRBD1
v_call: TRBV6-5
cdr3_length: 17
j_call: TRBJ1-2
cdr3_nt: TGTGCCAGCAGTTACCGCCGGACAGGGGGCACTTGGGATGGCTACACCTTC
cdr3_aa: CASSYRRTGGTWDGYTF

clone_size: -
d_call: -
v_call: TRBV20-1
cdr3_length: 11
j_call: TRBJ2-3
cdr3_nt: TGCAGTGCTAGTGAGACAGATACGCAGTATTTT
cdr3_aa: CSASETDTQYF

clone_size: -
d_call: TRBD2
v_call: TRBV19
cdr3_length: 14
j_call: TRBJ2-7
cdr3_nt: TGTGCCAGTAGTAGCGGGAGGGCGTCCTACGAGCAGTACTTC
cdr3_aa: CASSSGRASYEQYF

clone_size: once
d_call: TRBD2
v_call: TRBV20-1
cdr3_length: 16
j_call: TRBJ2-1
cdr3_nt: TGCAGTGCTAGACCCAGCGGGAATCCCCTAGGCAATGAGCAGTTCTTC
cdr3_aa: CSARPSGNPLGNEQFF

clone_size: -
d_call: -
v_call: TRBV19
cdr3_length: 13
j_call: TRBJ2-5
cdr3_nt: TGTGCCAGTAACAGGTTGGCTCAAGAGACCCAGTACTTC
cdr3_aa: CASNRLAQETQYF

clone_size: -
d_call: -
v_call: TRBV2
cdr3_length: 14
j_call: TRBJ1-5
cdr3_nt: TGTGCCAGCAGTGAACAGATTACCAATCAGCCCCAGCATTTT
cdr3_aa: CASSEQITNQPQHF

clone_size: -
d_call: -
v_call: TRBV24-1
cdr3_length: 14
j_call: TRBJ2-5
cdr3_nt: TGTGCCACCAGTGACAGGGTGGGAGGAGAGACCCAGTACTTC
cdr3_aa: CATSDRVGGETQYF

clone_size: -
d_call: TRBD1
v_call: TRBV9
cdr3_length: 16
j_call: TRBJ2-1
cdr3_nt: TGTGCCGGCAGCGTAACTGACACAGGGGGTCGGTACGAGCAGTTCTTC
cdr3_aa: CAGSVTDTGGRYEQFF

clone_size: -
d_call: -
v_call: TRBV20-1
cdr3_length: 12
j_call: TRBJ1-1
cdr3_nt: TGCAGTGTCGCCCCAGGGAGCACTGAAGCTTTCTTT
cdr3_aa: CSVAPGSTEAFF

clone_size: medium-sized
d_call: TRBD2
v_call: TRBV29-1
cdr3_length: 13
j_call: TRBJ2-7
cdr3_nt: TGCAGCGCCTTGAAGCGGGAGGGTAACGAGCAGTACTTC
cdr3_aa: CSALKREGNEQYF

clone_size: few
d_call: -
v_call: TRBV12-3/TRBV12-4
cdr3_length: 12
j_call: TRBJ2-7
cdr3_nt: TGTGCCAGCAGTTTTATCGGCTACGAGCAGTACTTC
cdr3_aa: CASSFIGYEQYF

clone_size: -
d_call: TRBD2
v_call: TRBV10-3
cdr3_length: 13
j_call: TRBJ2-1
cdr3_nt: TGTGCCACCCAGGGGACTAGCGCTGGCGAGCAGTTCTTC
cdr3_aa: CATQGTSAGEQFF

clone_size: many
d_call: -
v_call: TRBV28
cdr3_length: 15
j_call: TRBJ2-7
cdr3_nt: TGTGCCAGCGAGCTTGGGCGGGGACCCCTCTACGAGCAGTACTTC
cdr3_aa: CASELGRGPLYEQYF

clone_size: -
d_call: -
v_call: TRBV12-3/TRBV12-4
cdr3_length: 11
j_call: TRBJ2-3
cdr3_nt: TGTGCCAGCAGAGCTGGGAGTATGCAGTATTTT
cdr3_aa: CASRAGSMQYF

clone_size: -
d_call: -
v_call: TRBV10-2
cdr3_length: 12
j_call: TRBJ2-1
cdr3_nt: TGCGCCAGCAGTCCCGGAGGGCTTGAGCAGTTCTTC
cdr3_aa: CASSPGGLEQFF

clone_size: -
d_call: TRBD1
v_call: TRBV7-9
cdr3_length: 16
j_call: TRBJ2-3
cdr3_nt: TGTGCCAGCAGCCCACCAGAACAGGGGCCCACAGATACGCAGTATTTT
cdr3_aa: CASSPPEQGPTDTQYF

clone_size: few
d_call: -
v_call: TRBV7-2
cdr3_length: 15
j_call: TRBJ1-5
cdr3_nt: TGTGCCAGCAGTAAAGGAGGAGGGGTGAATCAGCCCCAGCATTTT
cdr3_aa: CASSKGGGVNQPQHF

clone_size: many
d_call: -
v_call: TRBV20-1
cdr3_length: 13
j_call: TRBJ1-1
cdr3_nt: TGCAGTGCTAGAGGTCGGGTGGACACTGAAGCTTTCTTT
cdr3_aa: CSARGRVDTEAFF

clone_size: many
d_call: TRBD1
v_call: TRBV20-1
cdr3_length: 14
j_call: TRBJ2-1
cdr3_nt: TGCAGTGCTAGAGATCGGACAGGGAATTCTGAGCAGTTCTTC
cdr3_aa: CSARDRTGNSEQFF

clone_size: many
d_call: TRBD1
v_call: TRBV9
cdr3_length: 15
j_call: TRBJ1-2
cdr3_nt: TGTGCCAGCAGCGCACGGGACAGTTCCTTCTATGGCTACACCTTC
cdr3_aa: CASSARDSSFYGYTF

clone_size: -
d_call: -
v_call: TRBV5-1
cdr3_length: 14
j_call: TRBJ2-5
cdr3_nt: TGCGCCAGCAGCTTTGGGATCGATCAAGAGACCCAGTACTTC
cdr3_aa: CASSFGIDQETQYF

clone_size: -
d_call: TRBD2
v_call: TRBV11-1
cdr3_length: 19
j_call: TRBJ2-5
cdr3_nt: TGTGCCAGCAGCCGGCATCCTGGACTAGCGGGGGGGATACAAGAGACCCAGTACTTC
cdr3_aa: CASSRHPGLAGGIQETQYF

clone_size: -
d_call: TRBD2
v_call: TRBV3-1
cdr3_length: 18
j_call: TRBJ2-1
cdr3_nt: TGTGCCAGCAGCCATACTAGCGGGACTATCGTCGCATACAATGAGCAGTTCTTC
cdr3_aa: CASSHTSGTIVAYNEQFF

clone_size: few
d_call: -
v_call: TRBV7-8
cdr3_length: 15
j_call: TRBJ2-7
cdr3_nt: TGTGCCAGCAGCTTACACCAGGGCAGCTCCTACGAGCAGTACTTC
cdr3_aa: CASSLHQGSSYEQYF

clone_size: many
d_call: TRBD1
v_call: TRBV20-1
cdr3_length: 17
j_call: TRBJ2-5
cdr3_nt: TGCAGTGCTCCCTTGGACAGGGAGGCTAGGGGCCAAGAGACCCAGTACTTC
cdr3_aa: CSAPLDREARGQETQYF

clone_size: many
d_call: TRBD1
v_call: TRBV5-5
cdr3_length: 15
j_call: TRBJ1-1
cdr3_nt: TGTGCCAGCAGCTTGGCAGGGGGCGAGTACACTGAAGCTTTCTTT
cdr3_aa: CASSLAGGEYTEAFF

clone_size: -
d_call: TRBD2
v_call: TRBV10-3
cdr3_length: 16
j_call: TRBJ2-5
cdr3_nt: TGTGCCATCAGTGAGTTTAGCGGGAGCGCTCAAGAGACCCAGTACTTC
cdr3_aa: CAISEFSGSAQETQYF

clone_size: few
d_call: TRBD1
v_call: TRBV12-3/TRBV12-4
cdr3_length: 14
j_call: TRBJ2-3
cdr3_nt: TGTGCCAGCAGGGTAGGACAGGGGGCTGATACGCAGTATTTT
cdr3_aa: CASRVGQGADTQYF

clone_size: few
d_call: -
v_call: TRBV7-9
cdr3_length: 15
j_call: TRBJ1-1
cdr3_nt: TGTGCCAGCAGCTTAAAAGGCAGCACGGCTGGGGAAGCTTTCTTT
cdr3_aa: CASSLKGSTAGEAFF

clone_size: many
d_call: -
v_call: TRBV27
cdr3_length: 15
j_call: TRBJ1-2
cdr3_nt: TGTGCCAGCAGTTCCTCTCCGGTGGTTTACTATGGCTACACCTTC
cdr3_aa: CASSSSPVVYYGYTF

clone_size: -
d_call: TRBD1
v_call: TRBV9
cdr3_length: 14
j_call: TRBJ2-5
cdr3_nt: TGTGCCAGCAGCGCCGGGGACAGGCCTGAGACCCAGTACTTC
cdr3_aa: CASSAGDRPETQYF

clone_size: -
d_call: TRBD2
v_call: TRBV20-1
cdr3_length: 15
j_call: TRBJ2-7
cdr3_nt: TGCAGTGCTAGTGGGACTAGCGGGTCCACTTACGAGCAGTACTTC
cdr3_aa: CSASGTSGSTYEQYF

clone_size: once
d_call: -
v_call: TRBV24-1
cdr3_length: 12
j_call: TRBJ1-4
cdr3_nt: TGTGCCACCAGTGATTTTTCGGAAAAACTGTTTTTT
cdr3_aa: CATSDFSEKLFF